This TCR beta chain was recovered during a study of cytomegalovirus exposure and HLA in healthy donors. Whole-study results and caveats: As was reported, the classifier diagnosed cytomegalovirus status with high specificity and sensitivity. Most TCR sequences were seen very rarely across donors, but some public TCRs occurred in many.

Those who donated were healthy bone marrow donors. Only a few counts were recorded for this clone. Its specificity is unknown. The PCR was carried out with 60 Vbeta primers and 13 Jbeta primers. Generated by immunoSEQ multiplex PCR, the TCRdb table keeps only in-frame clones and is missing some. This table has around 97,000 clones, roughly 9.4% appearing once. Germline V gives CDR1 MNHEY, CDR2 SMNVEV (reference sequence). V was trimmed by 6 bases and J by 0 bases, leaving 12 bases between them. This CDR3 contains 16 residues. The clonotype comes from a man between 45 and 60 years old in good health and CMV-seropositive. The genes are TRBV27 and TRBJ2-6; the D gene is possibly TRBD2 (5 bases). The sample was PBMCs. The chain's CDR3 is CASRRESRSGANVLTF. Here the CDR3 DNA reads TGTGCCAGCAGAAGGGAGTCCCGCTCTGGGGCCAACGTCCTGACTTTC.